This T cell receptor (beta chain) emerged from a study of early T cells in non-severe SARS-CoV-2 infection. Across the study: Sequencing input comprised bulk RNA from unsorted whole blood; chain pairing was not available. General study findings and limits: VDJdb matches were skewed toward anti-spike CD8 T cell responses.

This clonotype was seen a handful of times. What it binds is unknown. The CDR3 is made up of 15 amino acids. After removal of 3 bases from V and 3 bases from J, the junction contained 4 bases not matched to a gene. The germline gives CDR1 ENHRY, CDR2 SYGVKD. Individually, cDNA molecules had unique molecular identifiers attached to them. MiXCR, run by TCRdb on the 5' RACE reads, gives a single entry per CDR3 protein. The sample holds approximately 110,000 distinct CDR3 sequences, about 16% seen once. The V gene is TRBV10-3, the J gene TRBJ2-7, with TRBD1 matching over 11 bases. The TCR sequence derives from an adult who was a healthcare worker with PCR-confirmed SARS-CoV-2 infection or an uninfected control (not recorded which). The sequenced sample consisted of whole blood. The CDR3: CAISDSGTGGYEQYF. In DNA form, the CDR3 reads TGTGCCATCAGTGATTCCGGGACAGGGGGCTACGAGCAGTACTTC.